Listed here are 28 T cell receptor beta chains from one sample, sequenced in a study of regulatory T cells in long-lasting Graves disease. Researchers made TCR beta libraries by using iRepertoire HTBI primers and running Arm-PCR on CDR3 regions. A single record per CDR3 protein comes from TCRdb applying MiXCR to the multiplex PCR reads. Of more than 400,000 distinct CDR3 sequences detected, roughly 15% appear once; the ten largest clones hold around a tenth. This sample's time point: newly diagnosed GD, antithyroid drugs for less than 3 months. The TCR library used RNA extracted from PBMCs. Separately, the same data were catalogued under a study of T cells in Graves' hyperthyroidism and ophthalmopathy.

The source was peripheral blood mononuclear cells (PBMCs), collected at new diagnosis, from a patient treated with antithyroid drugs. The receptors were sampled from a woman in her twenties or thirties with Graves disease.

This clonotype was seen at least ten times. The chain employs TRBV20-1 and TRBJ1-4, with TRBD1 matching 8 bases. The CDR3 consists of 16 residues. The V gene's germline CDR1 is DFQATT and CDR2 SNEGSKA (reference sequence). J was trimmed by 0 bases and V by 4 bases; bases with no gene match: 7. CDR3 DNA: TGCAGTGCTACCGGGGACAGGTCTTCAACTAATGAAAAACTGTTTTTT. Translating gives CSATGDRSSTNEKLFF.

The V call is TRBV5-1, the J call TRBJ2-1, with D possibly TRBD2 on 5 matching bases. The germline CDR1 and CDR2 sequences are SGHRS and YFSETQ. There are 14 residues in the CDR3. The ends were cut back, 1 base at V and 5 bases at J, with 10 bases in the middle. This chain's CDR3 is CASSLPGTNNEQFF. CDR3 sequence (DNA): TGCGCCAGCAGCTTGCCGGGAACGAACAATGAGCAGTTCTTC.

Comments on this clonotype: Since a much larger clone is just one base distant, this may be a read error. CDR3 bases: TGCAGTGCTGACACACTAAAAGCGGGAGAAGAGACCCGGTACTTC. Its protein is CSADTLKAGEETRYF. The rearrangement links TRBV20-1 to TRBJ2-5; 8 nucleotides align to TRBD2. The germline V gene has CDR1 DFQATT and CDR2 SNEGSKA (reference sequence). The CDR3 extends over 15 amino acids.

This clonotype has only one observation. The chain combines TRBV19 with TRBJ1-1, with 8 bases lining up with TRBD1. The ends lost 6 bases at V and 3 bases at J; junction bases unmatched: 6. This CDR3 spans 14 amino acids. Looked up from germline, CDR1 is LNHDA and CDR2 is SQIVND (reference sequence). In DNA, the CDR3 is TGTGCCAGTAGCGAGACAGGGGAGGACACTGAAGCTTTCTTT. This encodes CASSETGEDTEAFF.

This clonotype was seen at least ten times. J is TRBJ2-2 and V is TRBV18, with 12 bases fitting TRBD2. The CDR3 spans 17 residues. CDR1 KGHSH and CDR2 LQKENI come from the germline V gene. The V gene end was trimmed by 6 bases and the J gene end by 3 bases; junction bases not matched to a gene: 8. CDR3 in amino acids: CASSPLAGGPYTGELFF. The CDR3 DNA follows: TGTGCCAGCTCTCCTCTAGCGGGAGGGCCATACACCGGGGAGCTGTTTTTT.

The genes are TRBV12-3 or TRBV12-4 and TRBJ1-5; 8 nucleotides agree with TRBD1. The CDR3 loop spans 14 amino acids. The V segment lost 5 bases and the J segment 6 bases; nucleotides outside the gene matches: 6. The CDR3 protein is CASSGQGASQPQHF. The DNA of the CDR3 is TGTGCCAGCAGTGGGCAGGGGGCGAGTCAGCCCCAGCATTTT.

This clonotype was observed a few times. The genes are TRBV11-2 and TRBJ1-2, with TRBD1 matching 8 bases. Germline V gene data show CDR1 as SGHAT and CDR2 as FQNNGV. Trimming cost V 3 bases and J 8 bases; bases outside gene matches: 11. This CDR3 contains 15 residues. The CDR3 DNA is TGTGCCAGCAGCTTTGGTACAGGGGGTAGGGGAGGCTACACCTTC. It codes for CASSFGTGGRGGYTF.

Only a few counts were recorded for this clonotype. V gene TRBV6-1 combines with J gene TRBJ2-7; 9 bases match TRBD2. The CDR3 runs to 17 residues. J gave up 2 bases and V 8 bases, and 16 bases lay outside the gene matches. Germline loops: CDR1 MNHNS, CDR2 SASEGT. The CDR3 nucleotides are TGTGCCAGCTGCCCAGGGTTAGCGGGAGTGCCAACCTACGAGCAGTACTTC. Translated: CASCPGLAGVPTYEQYF.

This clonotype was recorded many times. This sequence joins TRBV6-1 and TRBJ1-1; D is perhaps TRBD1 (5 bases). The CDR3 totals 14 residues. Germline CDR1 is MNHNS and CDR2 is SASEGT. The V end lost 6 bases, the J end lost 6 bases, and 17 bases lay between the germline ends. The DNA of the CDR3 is TGTGCCAGCAGCACGGACCTTGGGGGACCTGAAGCTTTCTTT. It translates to CASSTDLGGPEAFF.

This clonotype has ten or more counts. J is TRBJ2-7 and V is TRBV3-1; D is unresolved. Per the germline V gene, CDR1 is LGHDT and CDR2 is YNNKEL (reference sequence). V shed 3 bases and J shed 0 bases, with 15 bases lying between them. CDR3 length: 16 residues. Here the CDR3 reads CASSHQEVVSSYEQYF. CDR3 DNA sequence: TGTGCCAGCAGCCACCAAGAGGTGGTCAGCTCCTACGAGCAGTACTTC.

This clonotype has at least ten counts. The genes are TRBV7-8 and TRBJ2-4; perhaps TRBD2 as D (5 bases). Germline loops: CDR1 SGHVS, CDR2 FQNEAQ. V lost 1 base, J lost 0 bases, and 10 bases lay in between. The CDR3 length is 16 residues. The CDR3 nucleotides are TGTGCCAGCAGCTTAGAAGGCGGGCTAGCCAAAAACATTCAGTACTTC. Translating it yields CASSLEGGLAKNIQYF.

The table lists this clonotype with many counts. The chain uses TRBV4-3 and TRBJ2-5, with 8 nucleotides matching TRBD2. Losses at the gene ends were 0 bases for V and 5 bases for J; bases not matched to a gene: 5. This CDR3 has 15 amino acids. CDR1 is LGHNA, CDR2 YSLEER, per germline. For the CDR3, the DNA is TGCGCCAGCAGCCAAGAGACCGGGAGGGAGGAGACCCAGTACTTC. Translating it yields CASSQETGREETQYF.

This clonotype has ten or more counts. CDR3 DNA: TGTGCCACCAGCAGAGATCGCGGGACGCTAACTTCTAACTATGGCTACACCTTC. Protein sequence: CATSRDRGTLTSNYGYTF. The chain carries TRBV15 and TRBJ1-2; TRBD1 is a possible D gene (5 bases). The CDR3 is 18 residues long. Germline loops: CDR1 LNHNV, CDR2 YYDKDF (reference sequence). Deletions cut 0 bases from V and 0 bases from J, with 17 bases between.

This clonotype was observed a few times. The CDR3 is CASTDRNIQYF. Written as DNA, the CDR3 is TGTGCCAGTACAGACAGAAACATTCAGTACTTC. This chain joins TRBV27 and TRBJ2-4; a possible D gene is TRBD1 (5 bases). Germline assignment: CDR1 MNHEY and CDR2 SMNVEV (reference sequence). V lost 9 bases and J 6 bases, leaving 9 bases between the germline ends. This CDR3 region has 11 residues.

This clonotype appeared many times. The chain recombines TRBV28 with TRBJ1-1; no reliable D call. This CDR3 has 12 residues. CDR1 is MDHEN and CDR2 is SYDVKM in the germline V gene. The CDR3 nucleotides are TGTGCTACGACCCGAAGGAACACTGAAGCTTTCTTT. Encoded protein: CATTRRNTEAFF.

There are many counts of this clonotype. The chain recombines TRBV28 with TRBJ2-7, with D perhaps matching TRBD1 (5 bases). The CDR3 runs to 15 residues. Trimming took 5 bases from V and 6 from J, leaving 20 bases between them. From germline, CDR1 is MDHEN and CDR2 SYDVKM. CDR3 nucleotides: TGTGCCAGCAGTCCACCATCAGAAGGGGTTGGCGAGCAGTACTTC. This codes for CASSPPSEGVGEQYF. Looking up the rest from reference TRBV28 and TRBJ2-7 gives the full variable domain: DVKVTQSSRYLVKRTGEKVFLECVQDMDHENMFWYRQDPGLGLRLIYFSYDVKMKEKGDIPEGYSVSREKKERFSLILESASTNQTSMYLCASSPPSEGVGEQYFGPGTRLTVT.

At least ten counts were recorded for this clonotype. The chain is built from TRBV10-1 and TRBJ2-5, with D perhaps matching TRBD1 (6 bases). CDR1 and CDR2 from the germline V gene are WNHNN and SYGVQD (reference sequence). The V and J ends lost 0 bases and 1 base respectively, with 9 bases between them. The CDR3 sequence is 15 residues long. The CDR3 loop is CASSESTGPQETQYF. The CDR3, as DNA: TGCGCCAGCAGTGAGTCGACAGGACCCCAAGAGACCCAGTACTTC.

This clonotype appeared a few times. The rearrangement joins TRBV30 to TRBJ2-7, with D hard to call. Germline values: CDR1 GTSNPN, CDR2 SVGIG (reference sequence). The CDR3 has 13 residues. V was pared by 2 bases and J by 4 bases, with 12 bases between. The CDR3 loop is CAWSYFSGYEQYF. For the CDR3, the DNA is TGTGCCTGGAGTTATTTTTCCGGGTACGAGCAGTACTTC.

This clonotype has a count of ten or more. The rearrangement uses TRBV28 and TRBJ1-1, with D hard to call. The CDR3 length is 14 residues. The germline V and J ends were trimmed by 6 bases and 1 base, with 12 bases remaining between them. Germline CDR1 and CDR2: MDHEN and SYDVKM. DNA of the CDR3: TGTGCCAGCAGCCAGACTCCAAAGAACACTGAAGCTTTCTTT. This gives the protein CASSQTPKNTEAFF. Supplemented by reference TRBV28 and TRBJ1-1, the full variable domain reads DVKVTQSSRYLVKRTGEKVFLECVQDMDHENMFWYRQDPGLGLRLIYFSYDVKMKEKGDIPEGYSVSREKKERFSLILESASTNQTSMYLCASSQTPKNTEAFFGQGTRLTVV.

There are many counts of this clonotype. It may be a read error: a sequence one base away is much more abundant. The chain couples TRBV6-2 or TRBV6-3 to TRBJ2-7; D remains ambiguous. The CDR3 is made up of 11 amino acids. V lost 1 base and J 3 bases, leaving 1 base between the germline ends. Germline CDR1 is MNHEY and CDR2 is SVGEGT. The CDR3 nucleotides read TGTGCCAGCAGTTACTTCTACGAGCAGTACTTC. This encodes CASSYFYEQYF.

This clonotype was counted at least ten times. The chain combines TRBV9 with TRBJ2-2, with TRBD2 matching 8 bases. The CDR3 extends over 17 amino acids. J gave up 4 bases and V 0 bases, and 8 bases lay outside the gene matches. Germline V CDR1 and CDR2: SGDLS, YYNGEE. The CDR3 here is CASSVAPGAGGTGELFF. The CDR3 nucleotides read TGTGCCAGCAGCGTAGCCCCCGGGGCGGGAGGCACCGGGGAGCTGTTTTTT.

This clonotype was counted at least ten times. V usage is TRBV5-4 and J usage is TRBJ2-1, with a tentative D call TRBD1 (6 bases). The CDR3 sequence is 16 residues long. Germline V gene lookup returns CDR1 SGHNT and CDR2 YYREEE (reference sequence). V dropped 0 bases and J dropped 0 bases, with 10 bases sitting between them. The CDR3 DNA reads TGTGCCAGCAGCTTGGGAGGCAGGGGCTCCTACAATGAGCAGTTCTTC. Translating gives CASSLGGRGSYNEQFF.

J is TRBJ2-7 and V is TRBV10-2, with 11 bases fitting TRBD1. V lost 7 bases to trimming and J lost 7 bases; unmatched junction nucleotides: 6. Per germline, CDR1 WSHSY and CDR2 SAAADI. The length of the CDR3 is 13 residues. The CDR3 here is CASTGTGGREQYF. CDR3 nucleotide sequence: TGCGCCAGCACAGGGACAGGGGGACGGGAGCAGTACTTC.

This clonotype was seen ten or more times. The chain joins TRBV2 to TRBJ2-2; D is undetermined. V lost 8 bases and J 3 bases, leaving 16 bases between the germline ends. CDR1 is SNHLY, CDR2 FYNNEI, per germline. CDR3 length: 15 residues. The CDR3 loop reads CASALERAHTGELFF. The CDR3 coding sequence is TGTGCCAGCGCATTGGAGCGCGCACACACCGGGGAGCTGTTTTTT. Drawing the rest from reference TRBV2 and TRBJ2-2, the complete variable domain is EPEVTQTPSHQVTQMGQEVILRCVPISNHLYFYWYRQILGQKVEFLVSFYNNEISEKSEIFDDQFSVERPDGSNFTLKIRSTKLEDSAMYFCASALERAHTGELFFGEGSRLTVL.

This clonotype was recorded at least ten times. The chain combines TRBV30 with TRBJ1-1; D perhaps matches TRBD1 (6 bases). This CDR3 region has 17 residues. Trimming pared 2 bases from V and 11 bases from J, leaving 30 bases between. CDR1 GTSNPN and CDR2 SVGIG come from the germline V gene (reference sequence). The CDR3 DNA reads TGTGCCTGGAGTCCACGCCCTGGGGTCAGGGGTGGGGTAATGGCTTTCTTT. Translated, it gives CAWSPRPGVRGGVMAFF.

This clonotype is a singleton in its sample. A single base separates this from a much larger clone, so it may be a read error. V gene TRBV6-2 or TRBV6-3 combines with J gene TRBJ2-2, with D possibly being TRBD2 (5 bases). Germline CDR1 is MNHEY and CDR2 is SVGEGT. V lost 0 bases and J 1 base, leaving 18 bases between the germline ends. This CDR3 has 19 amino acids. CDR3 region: CASSYSKRPRRQNTGELFF. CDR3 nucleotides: TGTGCCAGCAGTTACTCGAAACGCCCCAGGAGGCAGAACACCGGGGAGCTGTTTTTT.

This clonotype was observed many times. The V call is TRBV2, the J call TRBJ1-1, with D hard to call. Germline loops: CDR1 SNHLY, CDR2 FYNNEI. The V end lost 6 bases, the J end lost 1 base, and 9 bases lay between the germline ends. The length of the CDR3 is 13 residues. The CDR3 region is CASRLDGNTEAFF. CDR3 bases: TGTGCCAGCAGATTGGACGGGAACACTGAAGCTTTCTTT.

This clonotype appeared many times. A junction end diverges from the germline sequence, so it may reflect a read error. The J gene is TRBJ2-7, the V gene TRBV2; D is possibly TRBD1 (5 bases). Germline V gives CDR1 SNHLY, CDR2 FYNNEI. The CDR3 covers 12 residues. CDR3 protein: CASSREAQGKDF. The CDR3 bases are TGTGCCAGCAGTCGAGAGGCGCAGGGAAAGGACTTC.